This T cell receptor beta chain stems from a study of early T cells in non-severe SARS-CoV-2 infection. About the study: Sequencing targeted bulk RNA from unsorted whole blood, leaving chains unpaired. General study results and limits: In VDJdb matching, anti-spike CD8 responses were favored while private and CD4 specificities went missing.

CDR1 SEHNR and CDR2 FQNEAQ come from the germline V gene (reference sequence). This CDR3 has 15 residues. The V segment lost 5 bases and the J segment 5 bases; nucleotides outside the gene matches: 11. This clonotype was observed a few times. What it binds is unknown. Unique molecular identifiers tagged individual cDNA molecules. A single record per CDR3 protein comes from TCRdb applying MiXCR to the 5' RACE reads. Of approximately 77,000 distinct CDR3 sequences in the sample, 5% were seen once. This chain joins TRBV7-9 and TRBJ2-5, with TRBD2 matching 7 bases. The source material was whole blood, sampled at baseline. The TCR sequence derives from an adult who was a healthcare worker with PCR-confirmed SARS-CoV-2 infection or an uninfected control (not recorded which). CDR3 in amino acids: CASSPPGLPGETQYF. The CDR3 region has the DNA TGTGCCAGCAGCCCCCCGGGACTACCGGGGGAGACCCAGTACTTC. The variable domain in full, completed from reference TRBV7-9 and TRBJ2-5, reads DTGVSQNPRHKITKRGQNVTFRCDPISEHNRLYWYRQTLGQGPEFLTYFQNEAQLEKSRLLSDRFSAERPKGSFSTLEIQRTEQGDSAMYLCASSPPGLPGETQYFGPGTRLLVL.